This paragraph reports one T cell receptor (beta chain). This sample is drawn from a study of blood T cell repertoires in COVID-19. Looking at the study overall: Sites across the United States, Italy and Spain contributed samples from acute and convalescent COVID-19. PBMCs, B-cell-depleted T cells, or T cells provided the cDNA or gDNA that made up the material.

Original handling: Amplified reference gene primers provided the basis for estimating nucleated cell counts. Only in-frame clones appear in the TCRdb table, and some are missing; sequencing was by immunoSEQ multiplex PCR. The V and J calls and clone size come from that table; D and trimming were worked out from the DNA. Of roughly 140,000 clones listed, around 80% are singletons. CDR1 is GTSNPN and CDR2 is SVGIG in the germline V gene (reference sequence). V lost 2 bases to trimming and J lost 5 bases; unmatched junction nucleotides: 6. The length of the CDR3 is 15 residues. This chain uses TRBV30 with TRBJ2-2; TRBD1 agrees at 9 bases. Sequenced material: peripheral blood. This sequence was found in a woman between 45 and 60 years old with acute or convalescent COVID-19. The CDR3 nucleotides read TGTGCCTGGAGTACAGGGACAGGGCGGACCGGGGAGCTGTTTTTT. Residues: CAWSTGTGRTGELFF. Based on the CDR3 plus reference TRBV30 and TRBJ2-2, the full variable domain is SQTIHQWPATLVQPVGSPLSLECTVEGTSNPNLYWYRQAAGRGLQLLFYSVGIGQISSEVPQNLSASRPQDRQFILSSKKLLLSDSGFYLCAWSTGTGRTGELFFGEGSRLTVL.